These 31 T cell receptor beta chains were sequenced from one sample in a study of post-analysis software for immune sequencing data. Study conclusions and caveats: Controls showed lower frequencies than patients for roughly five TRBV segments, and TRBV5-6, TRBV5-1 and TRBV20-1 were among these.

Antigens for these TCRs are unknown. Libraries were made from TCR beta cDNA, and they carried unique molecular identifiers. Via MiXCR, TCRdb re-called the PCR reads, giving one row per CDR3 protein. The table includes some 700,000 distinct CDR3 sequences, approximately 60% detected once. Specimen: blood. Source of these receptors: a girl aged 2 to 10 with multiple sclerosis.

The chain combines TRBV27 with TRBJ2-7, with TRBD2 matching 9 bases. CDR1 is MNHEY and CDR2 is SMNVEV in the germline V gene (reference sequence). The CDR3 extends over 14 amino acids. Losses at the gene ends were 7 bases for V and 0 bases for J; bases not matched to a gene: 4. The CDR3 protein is CASKPSGASYEQYF. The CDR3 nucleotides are TGTGCCAGCAAGCCTAGCGGGGCCTCCTACGAGCAGTACTTC.

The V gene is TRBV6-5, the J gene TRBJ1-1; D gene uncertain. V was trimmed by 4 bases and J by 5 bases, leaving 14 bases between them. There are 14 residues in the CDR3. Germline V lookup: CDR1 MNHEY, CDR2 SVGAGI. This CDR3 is CASSLERVGTEAFF. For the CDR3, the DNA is TGTGCCAGCAGTTTGGAAAGGGTTGGGACTGAAGCTTTCTTT.

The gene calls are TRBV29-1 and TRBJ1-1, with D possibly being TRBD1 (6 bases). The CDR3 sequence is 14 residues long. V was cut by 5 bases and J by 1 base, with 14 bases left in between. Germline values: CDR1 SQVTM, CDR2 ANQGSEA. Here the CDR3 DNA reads TGCAGCGTTTACACAGGGTTAGGGAACACTGAAGCTTTCTTT. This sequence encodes CSVYTGLGNTEAFF.

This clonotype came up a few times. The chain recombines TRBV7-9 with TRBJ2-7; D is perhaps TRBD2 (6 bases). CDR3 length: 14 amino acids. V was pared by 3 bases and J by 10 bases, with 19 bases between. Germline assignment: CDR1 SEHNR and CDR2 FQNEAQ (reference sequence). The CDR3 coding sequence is TGTGCCAGCAGCTTTACTACCGGGGGAGTTCGTCAGTACTTC. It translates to CASSFTTGGVRQYF. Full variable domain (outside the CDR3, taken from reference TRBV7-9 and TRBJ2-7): DTGVSQNPRHKITKRGQNVTFRCDPISEHNRLYWYRQTLGQGPEFLTYFQNEAQLEKSRLLSDRFSAERPKGSFSTLEIQRTEQGDSAMYLCASSFTTGGVRQYFGPGTRLTVT.

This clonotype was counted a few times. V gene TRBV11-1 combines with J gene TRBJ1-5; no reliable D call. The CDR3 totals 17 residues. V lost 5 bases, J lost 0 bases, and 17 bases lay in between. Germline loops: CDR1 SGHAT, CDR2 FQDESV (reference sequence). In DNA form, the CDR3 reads TGTGCCAGCAGCCCGTCTACCGGGATACCTAGCAATCAGCCCCAGCATTTT. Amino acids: CASSPSTGIPSNQPQHF.

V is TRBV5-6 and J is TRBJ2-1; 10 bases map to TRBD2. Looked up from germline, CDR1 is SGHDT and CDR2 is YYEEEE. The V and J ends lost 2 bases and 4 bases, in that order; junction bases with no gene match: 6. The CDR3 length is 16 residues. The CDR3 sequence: CASSFETSGFYNEQFF. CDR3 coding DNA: TGTGCCAGCAGCTTCGAGACTAGCGGGTTTTACAATGAGCAGTTCTTC.

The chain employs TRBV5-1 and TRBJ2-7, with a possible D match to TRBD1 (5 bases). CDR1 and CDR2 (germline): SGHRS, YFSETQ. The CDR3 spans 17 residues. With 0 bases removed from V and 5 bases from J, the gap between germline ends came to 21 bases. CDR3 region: CASSLGLRGSHLDEQYF. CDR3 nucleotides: TGCGCCAGCAGCTTGGGACTTAGGGGATCCCACCTGGACGAGCAGTACTTC.

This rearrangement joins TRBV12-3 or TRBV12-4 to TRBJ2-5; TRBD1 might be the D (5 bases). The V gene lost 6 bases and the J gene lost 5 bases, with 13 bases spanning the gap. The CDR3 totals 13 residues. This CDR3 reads CASSLRGAETQYF. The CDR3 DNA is TGTGCCAGCAGCTTAAGGGGCGCGGAGACCCAGTACTTC.

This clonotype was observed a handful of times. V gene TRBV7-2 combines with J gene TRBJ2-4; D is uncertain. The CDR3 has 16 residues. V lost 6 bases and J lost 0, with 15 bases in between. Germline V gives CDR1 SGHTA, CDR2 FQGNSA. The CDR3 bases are TGTGCCAGCAGTTATGACCCTTTAGGAGCCAAAAACATTCAGTACTTC. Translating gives CASSYDPLGAKNIQYF.

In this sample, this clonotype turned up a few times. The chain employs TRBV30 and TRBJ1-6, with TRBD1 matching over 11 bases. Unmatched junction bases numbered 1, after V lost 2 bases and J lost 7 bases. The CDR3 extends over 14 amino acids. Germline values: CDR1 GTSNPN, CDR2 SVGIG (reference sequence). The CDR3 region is CAWSRDRGNSPLHF. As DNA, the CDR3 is TGTGCCTGGAGTAGGGACAGGGGGAATTCACCCCTCCACTTT.

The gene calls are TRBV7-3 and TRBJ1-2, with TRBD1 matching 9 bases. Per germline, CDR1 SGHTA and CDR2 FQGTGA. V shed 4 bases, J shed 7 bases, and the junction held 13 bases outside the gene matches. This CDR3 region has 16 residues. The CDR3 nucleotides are TGTGCCAGCAGCTCCTCCCGGGACAGGGCGTTTGCTGGCTACACCTTC. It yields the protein CASSSSRDRAFAGYTF.

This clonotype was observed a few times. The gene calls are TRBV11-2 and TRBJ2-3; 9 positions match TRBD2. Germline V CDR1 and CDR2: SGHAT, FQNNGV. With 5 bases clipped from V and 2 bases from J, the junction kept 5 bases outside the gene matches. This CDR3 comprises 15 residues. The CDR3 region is CASSRGLAPTDTQYF. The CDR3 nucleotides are TGTGCCAGCAGCAGGGGACTAGCACCCACAGATACGCAGTATTTT.

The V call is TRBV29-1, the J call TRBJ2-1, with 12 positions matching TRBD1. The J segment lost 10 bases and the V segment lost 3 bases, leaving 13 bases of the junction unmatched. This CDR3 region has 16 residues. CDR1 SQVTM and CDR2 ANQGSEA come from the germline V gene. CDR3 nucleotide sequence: TGCAGCGTTGAGTACATACGCGGGACAGGGGGCGGGGAGCAGTTCTTC. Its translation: CSVEYIRGTGGGEQFF.

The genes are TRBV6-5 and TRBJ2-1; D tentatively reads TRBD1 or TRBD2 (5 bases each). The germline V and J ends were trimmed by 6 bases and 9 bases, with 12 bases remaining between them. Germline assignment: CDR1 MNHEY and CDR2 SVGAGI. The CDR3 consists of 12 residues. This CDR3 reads CASSLGRTEQFF. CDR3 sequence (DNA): TGTGCCAGCAGCCTGGGACGGACTGAGCAGTTCTTC.

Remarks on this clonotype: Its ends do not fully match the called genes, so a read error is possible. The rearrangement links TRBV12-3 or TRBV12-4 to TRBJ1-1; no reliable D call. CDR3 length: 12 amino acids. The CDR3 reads CASTNGETEAFF. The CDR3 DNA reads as TGTGCCAGCACTAACGGAGAAACTGAGGCTTTCTTT.

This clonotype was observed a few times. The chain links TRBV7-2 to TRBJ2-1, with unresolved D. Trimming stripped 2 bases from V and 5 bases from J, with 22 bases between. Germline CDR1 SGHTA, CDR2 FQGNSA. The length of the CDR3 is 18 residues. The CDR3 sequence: CASSLRPLGILKDNEQFF. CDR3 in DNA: TGTGCCAGCAGCTTACGACCTTTGGGAATCCTTAAAGACAATGAGCAGTTCTTC.

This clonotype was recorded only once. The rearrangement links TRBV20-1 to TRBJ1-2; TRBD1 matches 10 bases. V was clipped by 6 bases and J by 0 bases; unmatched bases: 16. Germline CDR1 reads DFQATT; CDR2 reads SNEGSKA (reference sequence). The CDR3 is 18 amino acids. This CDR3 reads CSAEEVPGQGPANYGYTF. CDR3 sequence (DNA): TGCAGTGCCGAAGAAGTCCCGGGACAGGGGCCGGCTAACTATGGCTACACCTTC.

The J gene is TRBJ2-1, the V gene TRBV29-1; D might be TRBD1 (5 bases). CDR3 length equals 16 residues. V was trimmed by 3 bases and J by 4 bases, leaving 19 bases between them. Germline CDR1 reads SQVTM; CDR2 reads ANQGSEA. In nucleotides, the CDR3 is TGCAGCGTTGAGGGGTACGTCAGGGCACTATACAATGAGCAGTTCTTC. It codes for CSVEGYVRALYNEQFF.

CDR3 sequence reads: CSGYSGVEDTGELFF. CDR3 nucleotides: TGCAGCGGCTACTCAGGGGTAGAGGACACCGGGGAGCTGTTTTTT. This chain links TRBV29-1 with TRBJ2-2; D possibly corresponds to TRBD1 (6 bases). Germline-derived CDR1 and CDR2 are SQVTM and ANQGSEA. Trimming took 7 bases from V and 3 from J, leaving 18 bases between them. The CDR3 has 15 residues.

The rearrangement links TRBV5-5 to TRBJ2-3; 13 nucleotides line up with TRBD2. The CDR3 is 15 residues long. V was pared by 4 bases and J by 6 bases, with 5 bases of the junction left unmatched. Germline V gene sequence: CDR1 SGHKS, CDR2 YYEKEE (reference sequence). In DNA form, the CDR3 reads TGTGCCAGCAGCCCTGGACTAGCGGGAGTGGATACGCAGTATTTT. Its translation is CASSPGLAGVDTQYF.

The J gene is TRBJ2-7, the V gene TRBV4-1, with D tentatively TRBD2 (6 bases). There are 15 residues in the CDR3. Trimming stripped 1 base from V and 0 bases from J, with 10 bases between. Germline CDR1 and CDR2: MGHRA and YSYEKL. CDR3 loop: CASSQVWDSSYEQYF. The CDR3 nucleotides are TGCGCCAGCAGCCAAGTATGGGACTCCTCCTACGAGCAGTACTTC.

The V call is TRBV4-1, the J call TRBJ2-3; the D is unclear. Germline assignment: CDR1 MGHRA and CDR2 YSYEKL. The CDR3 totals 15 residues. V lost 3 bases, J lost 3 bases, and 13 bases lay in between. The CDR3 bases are TGCGCCAGCAGCCACCCGGACGGAAGGACAGATACGCAGTATTTT. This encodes CASSHPDGRTDTQYF.

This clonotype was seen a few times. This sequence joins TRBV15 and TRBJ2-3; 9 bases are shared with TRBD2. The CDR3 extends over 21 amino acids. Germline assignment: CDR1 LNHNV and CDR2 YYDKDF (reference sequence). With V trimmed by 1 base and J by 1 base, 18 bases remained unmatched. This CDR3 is CATSRAEVGHGLAGRTDTQYF. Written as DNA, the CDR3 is TGTGCCACCAGCAGAGCGGAAGTGGGTCACGGGCTAGCGGGGCGCACAGATACGCAGTATTTT.

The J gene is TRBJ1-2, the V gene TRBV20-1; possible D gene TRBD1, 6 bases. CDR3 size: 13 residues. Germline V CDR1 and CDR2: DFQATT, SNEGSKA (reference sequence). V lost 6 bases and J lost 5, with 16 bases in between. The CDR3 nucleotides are TGCAGTGCCTACGGACAGACCCCTTATGGCTACACCTTC. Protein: CSAYGQTPYGYTF.

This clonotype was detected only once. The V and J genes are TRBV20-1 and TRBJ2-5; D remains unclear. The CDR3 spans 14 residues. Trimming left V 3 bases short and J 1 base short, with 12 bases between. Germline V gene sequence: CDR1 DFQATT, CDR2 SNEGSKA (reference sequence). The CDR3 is CSASAASPQETQYF. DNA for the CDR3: TGCAGTGCTAGCGCCGCTTCCCCCCAAGAGACCCAGTACTTC.

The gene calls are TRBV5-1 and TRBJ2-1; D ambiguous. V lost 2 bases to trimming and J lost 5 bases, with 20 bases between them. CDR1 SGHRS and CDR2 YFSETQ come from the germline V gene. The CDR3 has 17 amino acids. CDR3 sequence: CASSFPDGPRGHNEQFF. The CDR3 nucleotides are TGCGCCAGCAGCTTCCCTGACGGGCCTAGAGGTCACAATGAGCAGTTCTTC.

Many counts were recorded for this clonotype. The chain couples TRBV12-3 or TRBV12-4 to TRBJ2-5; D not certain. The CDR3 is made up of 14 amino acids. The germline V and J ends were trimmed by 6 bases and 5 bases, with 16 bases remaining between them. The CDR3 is CASSPSLPTETQYF. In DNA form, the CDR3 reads TGTGCCAGCAGCCCCAGTCTACCCACGGAGACCCAGTACTTC.

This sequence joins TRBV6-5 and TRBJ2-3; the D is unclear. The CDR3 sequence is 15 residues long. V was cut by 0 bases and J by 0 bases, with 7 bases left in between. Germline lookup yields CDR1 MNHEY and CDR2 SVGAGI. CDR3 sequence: CASSYSTLSTDTQYF. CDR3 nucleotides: TGTGCCAGCAGTTACTCCACTCTTAGCACAGATACGCAGTATTTT.

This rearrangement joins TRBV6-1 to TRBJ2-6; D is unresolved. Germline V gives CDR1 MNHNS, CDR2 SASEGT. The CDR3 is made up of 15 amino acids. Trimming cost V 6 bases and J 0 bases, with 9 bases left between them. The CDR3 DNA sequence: TGTGCCAGCAGGGGAACCTTCTCTGGGGCCAACGTCCTGACTTTC. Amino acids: CASRGTFSGANVLTF.

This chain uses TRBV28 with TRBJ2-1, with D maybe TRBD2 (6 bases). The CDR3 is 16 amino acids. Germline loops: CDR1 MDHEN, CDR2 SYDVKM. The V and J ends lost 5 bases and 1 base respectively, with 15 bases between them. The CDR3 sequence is CASSVSGFDSYNEQFF. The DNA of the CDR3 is TGTGCCAGCAGTGTCAGCGGGTTCGATTCCTACAATGAGCAGTTCTTC. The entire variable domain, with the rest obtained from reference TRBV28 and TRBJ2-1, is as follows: DVKVTQSSRYLVKRTGEKVFLECVQDMDHENMFWYRQDPGLGLRLIYFSYDVKMKEKGDIPEGYSVSREKKERFSLILESASTNQTSMYLCASSVSGFDSYNEQFFGPGTRLTVL.

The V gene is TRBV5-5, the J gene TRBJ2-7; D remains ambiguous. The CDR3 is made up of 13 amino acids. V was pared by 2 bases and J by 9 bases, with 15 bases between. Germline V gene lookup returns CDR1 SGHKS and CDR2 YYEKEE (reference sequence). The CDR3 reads CASSLGISCGQYF. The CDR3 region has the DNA TGTGCCAGCAGCTTAGGGATCTCCTGCGGGCAGTACTTC.